This TCR beta chain was obtained from a study of human T cells and chemical hapten exposure. Study details: The use of 2% DPC on roughly 2 cm by roughly 2 cm of upper inner arm skin constituted sensitization. During the approximately 24-week study period, patients had diphenylcyclopropenone applied to the scalp every week.

Noted time point: patch test 1, 2 weeks after DPC sensitization. The treatment here: therapeutic diphenylcyclopropenone sensitization with weekly scalp DPC. Prior to each patch test being applied, blood was drawn. Study-level findings and limits: DPC sensitization produced no change in TCRs with frequency above 1 in 1000.

From the RACE reads, TCRdb called clonotypes with MiXCR, one entry per CDR3 protein. This sample has 70,000 to 80,000 distinct CDR3 sequences; approximately 29% occur once, and the top ten carry about 8.9%. Germline-derived CDR1 and CDR2 are SGHVS and FQNEAQ. V lost 4 bases and J lost 2; bases outside the gene matches: 3. The CDR3 is 15 residues long. Of note for this clonotype: No antigen is known for it.

This TCR was sampled from a man in his forties with alopecia areata. Some clones in this sample may be carry-over from other donors' samples. The specimen was whole blood, collected in connection with sensitization to the hapten diphenylcyclopropenone (DPC). V usage is TRBV7-8 and J usage is TRBJ2-7; 12 nucleotides line up with TRBD2. DNA for the CDR3: TGTGCCAGCAGCTCACTAGCGGGAGGCCCCTACGAGCAGTACTTC. Protein product: CASSSLAGGPYEQYF.